This entry concerns a single TCR beta chain. Its cognate antigen is unknown. The data derive from a study of early T cells in non-severe SARS-CoV-2 infection. Study at large: Sequencing was performed on bulk RNA from unsorted whole blood, leaving chains unpaired.

Study-wide results and caveats: Reliance on VDJdb matching favored anti-spike CD8 responses; private and CD4 specificities were missed.

Attachment of unique molecular identifiers was made to individual cDNA molecules. TCRdb ran MiXCR on the 5' RACE reads and lists one entry per CDR3 protein. In the table there are about 39,000 distinct CDR3 sequences, less than 8.5% of which are singletons. Per germline, CDR1 SGHKS and CDR2 YYEKEE (reference sequence). This CDR3 comprises 16 residues. Trimming stripped 0 bases from V and 2 bases from J, with 13 bases between. This clonotype originated in an adult who was a healthcare worker with PCR-confirmed SARS-CoV-2 infection or an uninfected control (not recorded which). The V call is TRBV5-5, the J call TRBJ2-3; TRBD2 might be the D (5 bases). The sequenced sample was whole blood. CDR3 bases: TGTGCCAGCAGCTTGGGCGGGTCCCCCTACACAGATACGCAGTATTTT. Its protein product is CASSLGGSPYTDTQYF.